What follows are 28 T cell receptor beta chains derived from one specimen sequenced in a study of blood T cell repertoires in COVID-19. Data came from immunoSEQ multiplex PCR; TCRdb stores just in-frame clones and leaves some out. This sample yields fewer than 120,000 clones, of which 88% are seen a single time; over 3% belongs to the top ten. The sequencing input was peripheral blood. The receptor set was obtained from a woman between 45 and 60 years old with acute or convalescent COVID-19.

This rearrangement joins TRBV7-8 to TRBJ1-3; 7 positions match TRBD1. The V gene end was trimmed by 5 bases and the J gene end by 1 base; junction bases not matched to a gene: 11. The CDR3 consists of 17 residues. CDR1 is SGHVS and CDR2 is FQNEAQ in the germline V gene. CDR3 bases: TGTGCCAGCAGCGCCGCGGGACAGTCCTCTTCTGGAAACACCATATATTTT. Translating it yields CASSAAGQSSSGNTIYF.

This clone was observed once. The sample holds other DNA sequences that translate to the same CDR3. CDR3 in DNA: TGCAGTGCGGGCGGGCGAGAGCAGTACTTC. Translation: CSAGGREQYF. This chain links TRBV20-1 with TRBJ2-7; the D gene is possibly TRBD2 (5 bases). With 6 bases removed from V and 7 bases from J, the gap between germline ends came to 10 bases. Germline V gene data show CDR1 as DFQATT and CDR2 as SNEGSKA (reference sequence). This CDR3 has 10 residues.

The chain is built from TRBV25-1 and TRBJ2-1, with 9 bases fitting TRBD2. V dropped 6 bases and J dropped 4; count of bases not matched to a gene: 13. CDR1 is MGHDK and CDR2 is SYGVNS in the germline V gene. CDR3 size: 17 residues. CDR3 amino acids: CASRSSGRTPGYNEQFF. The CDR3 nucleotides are TGTGCCAGCAGAAGTAGCGGGAGAACCCCCGGGTACAATGAGCAGTTCTTC.

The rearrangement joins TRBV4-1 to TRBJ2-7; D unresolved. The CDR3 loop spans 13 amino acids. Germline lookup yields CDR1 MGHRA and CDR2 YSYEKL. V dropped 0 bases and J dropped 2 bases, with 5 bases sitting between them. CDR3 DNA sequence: TGCGCCAGCAGCCAAGATCAGGCCTACGAGCAGTACTTC. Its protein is CASSQDQAYEQYF.

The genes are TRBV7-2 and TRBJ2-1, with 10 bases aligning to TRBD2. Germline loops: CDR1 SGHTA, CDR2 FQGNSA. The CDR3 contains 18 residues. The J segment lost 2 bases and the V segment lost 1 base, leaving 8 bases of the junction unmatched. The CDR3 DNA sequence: TGTGCCAGCAGCTTAGGAGGGACTAGCGTTTTTGCCTACAATGAGCAGTTCTTC. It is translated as CASSLGGTSVFAYNEQFF. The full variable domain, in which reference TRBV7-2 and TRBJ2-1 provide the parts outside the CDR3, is GAGVSQSPSNKVTEKGKDVELRCDPISGHTALYWYRQSLGQGLEFLIYFQGNSAPDKSGLPSDRFSAERTGGSVSTLTIQRTQQEDSAVYLCASSLGGTSVFAYNEQFFGPGTRLTVL.

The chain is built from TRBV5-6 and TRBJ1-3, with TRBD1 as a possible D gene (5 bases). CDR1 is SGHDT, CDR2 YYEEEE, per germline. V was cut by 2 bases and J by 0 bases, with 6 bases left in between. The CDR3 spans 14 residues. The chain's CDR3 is CASSLDSSGNTIYF. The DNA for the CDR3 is TGTGCCAGCAGCTTAGACAGCTCTGGAAACACCATATATTTT.

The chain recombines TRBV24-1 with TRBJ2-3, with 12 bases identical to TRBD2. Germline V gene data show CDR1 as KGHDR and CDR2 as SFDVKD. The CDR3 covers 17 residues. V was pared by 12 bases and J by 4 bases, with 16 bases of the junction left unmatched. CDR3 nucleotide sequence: TGTGCCCCTCGGTGGTTGGCTAGCGGGAGGGCCGCAGATACGCAGTATTTT. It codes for CAPRWLASGRAADTQYF.

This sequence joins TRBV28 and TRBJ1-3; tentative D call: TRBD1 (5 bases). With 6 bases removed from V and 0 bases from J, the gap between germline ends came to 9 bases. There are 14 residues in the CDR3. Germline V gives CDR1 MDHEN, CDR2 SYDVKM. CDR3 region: CASSFDSSGNTIYF. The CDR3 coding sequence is TGTGCCAGCAGCTTTGACAGCTCTGGAAACACCATATATTTT.

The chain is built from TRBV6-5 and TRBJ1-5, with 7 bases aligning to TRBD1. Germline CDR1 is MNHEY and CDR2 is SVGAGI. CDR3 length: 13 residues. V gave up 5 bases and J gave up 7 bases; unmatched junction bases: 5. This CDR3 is CASSPQGGQPQHF. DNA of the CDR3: TGTGCCAGCAGTCCTCAGGGGGGACAGCCCCAGCATTTT.

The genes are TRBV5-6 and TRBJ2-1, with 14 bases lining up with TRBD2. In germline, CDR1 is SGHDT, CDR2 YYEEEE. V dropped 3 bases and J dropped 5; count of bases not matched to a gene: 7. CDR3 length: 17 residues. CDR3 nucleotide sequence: TGTGCCAGCAGCTCCACCTGGACTAGCGGGAGGAACAATGAGCAGTTCTTC. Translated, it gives CASSSTWTSGRNNEQFF. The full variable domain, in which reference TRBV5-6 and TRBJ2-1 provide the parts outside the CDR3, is DAGVTQSPTHLIKTRGQQVTLRCSPKSGHDTVSWYQQALGQGPQFIFQYYEEEERQRGNFPDRFSGHQFPNYSSELNVNALLLGDSALYLCASSSTWTSGRNNEQFFGPGTRLTVL.

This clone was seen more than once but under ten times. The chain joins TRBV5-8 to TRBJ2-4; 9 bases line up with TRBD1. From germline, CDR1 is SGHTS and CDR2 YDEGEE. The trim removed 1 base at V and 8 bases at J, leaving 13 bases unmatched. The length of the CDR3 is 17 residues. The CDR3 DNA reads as TGTGCCAGCAGCTTGTGGACAGGGGCCGATTCGAGGGACATTCAGTACTTC. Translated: CASSLWTGADSRDIQYF.

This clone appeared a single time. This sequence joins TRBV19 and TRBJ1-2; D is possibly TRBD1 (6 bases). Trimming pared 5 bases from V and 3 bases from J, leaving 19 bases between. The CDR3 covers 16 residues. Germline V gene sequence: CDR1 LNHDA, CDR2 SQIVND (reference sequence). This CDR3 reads CASSVFAGGADYGYTF. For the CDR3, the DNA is TGTGCCAGTAGTGTATTCGCGGGGGGGGCGGACTATGGCTACACCTTC. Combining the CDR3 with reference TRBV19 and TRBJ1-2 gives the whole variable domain DGGITQSPKYLFRKEGQNVTLSCEQNLNHDAMYWYRQDPGQGLRLIYYSQIVNDFQKGDIAEGYSVSREKKESFPLTVTSAQKNPTAFYLCASSVFAGGADYGYTFGSGTRLTVV.

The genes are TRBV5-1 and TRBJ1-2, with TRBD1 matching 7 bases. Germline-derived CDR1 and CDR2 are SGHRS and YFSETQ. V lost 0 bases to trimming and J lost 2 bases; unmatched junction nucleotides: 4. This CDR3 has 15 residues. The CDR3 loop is CASSLGGGGNYGYTF. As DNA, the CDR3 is TGCGCCAGCAGCTTGGGAGGAGGGGGCAACTATGGCTACACCTTC.

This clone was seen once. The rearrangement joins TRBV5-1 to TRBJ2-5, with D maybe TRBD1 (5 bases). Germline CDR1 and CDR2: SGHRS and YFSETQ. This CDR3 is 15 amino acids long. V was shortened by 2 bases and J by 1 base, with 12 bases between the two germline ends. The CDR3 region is CASSFQSGAQETQYF. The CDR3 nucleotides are TGCGCCAGCAGCTTCCAGAGTGGGGCCCAAGAGACCCAGTACTTC.

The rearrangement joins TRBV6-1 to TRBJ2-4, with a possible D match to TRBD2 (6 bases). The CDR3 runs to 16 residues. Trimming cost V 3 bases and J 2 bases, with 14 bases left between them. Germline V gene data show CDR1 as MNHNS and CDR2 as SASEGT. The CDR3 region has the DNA TGTGCCAGCAGTGATAGGTGGGAGGCTCCCAAAAACATTCAGTACTTC. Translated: CASSDRWEAPKNIQYF.

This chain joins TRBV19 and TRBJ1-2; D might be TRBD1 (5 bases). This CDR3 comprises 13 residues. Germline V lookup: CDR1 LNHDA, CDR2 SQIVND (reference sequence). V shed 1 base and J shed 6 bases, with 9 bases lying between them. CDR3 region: CASSIARQHGYTF. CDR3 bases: TGTGCCAGTAGTATAGCTCGACAGCATGGCTACACCTTC.

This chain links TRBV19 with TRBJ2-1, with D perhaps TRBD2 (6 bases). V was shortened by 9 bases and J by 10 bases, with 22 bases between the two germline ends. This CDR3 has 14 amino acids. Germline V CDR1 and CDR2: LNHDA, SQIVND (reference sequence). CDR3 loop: CASGAGPSAQEQFF. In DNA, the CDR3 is TGTGCCAGCGGGGCGGGACCGAGCGCTCAAGAGCAGTTCTTC.

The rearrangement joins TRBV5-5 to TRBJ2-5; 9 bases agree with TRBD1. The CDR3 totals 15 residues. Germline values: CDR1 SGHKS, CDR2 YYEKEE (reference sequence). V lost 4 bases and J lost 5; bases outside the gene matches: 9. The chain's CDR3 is CASSVRDREYETQYF. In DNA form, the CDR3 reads TGTGCCAGCAGCGTCCGGGACAGGGAGTATGAGACCCAGTACTTC. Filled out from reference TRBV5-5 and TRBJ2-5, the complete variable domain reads DAGVTQSPTHLIKTRGQQVTLRCSPISGHKSVSWYQQVLGQGPQFIFQYYEKEERGRGNFPDRFSARQFPNYSSELNVNALLLGDSALYLCASSVRDREYETQYFGPGTRLLVL.

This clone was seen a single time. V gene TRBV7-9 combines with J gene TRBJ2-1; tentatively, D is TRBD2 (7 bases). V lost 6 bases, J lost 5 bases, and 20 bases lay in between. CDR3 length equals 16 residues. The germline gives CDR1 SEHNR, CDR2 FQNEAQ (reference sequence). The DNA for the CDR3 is TGTGCCAGCAGTCCCCTTAGGGGGAGCGGGGACAATGAGCAGTTCTTC. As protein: CASSPLRGSGDNEQFF.

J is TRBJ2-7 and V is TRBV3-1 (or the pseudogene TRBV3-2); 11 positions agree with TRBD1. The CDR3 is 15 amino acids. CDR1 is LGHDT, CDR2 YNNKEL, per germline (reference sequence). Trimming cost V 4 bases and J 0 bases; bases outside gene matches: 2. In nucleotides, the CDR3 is TGTGCCAGCAGCCCCGGGACAGGGGGCTCCTACGAGCAGTACTTC. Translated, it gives CASSPGTGGSYEQYF.

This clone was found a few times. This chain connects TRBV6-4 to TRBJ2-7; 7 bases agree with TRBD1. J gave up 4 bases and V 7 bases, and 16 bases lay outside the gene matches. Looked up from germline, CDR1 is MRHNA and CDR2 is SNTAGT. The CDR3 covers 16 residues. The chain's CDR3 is CASNEDGQAIKYEQYF. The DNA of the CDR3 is TGTGCCAGCAACGAAGACGGACAGGCTATCAAGTACGAGCAGTACTTC.

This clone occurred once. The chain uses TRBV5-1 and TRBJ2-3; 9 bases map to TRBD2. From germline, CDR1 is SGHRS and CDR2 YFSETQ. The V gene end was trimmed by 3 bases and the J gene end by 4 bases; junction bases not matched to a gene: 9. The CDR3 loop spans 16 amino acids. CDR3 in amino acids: CASSYLSGSFPDTQYF. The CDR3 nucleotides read TGCGCCAGCAGCTACCTTAGCGGGAGTTTTCCAGATACGCAGTATTTT.

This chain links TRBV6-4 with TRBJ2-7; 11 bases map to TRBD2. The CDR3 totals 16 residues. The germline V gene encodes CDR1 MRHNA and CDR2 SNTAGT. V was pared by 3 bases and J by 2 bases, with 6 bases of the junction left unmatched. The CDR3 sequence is CASSDDRLAGPYEQYF. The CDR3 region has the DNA TGTGCCAGCAGTGATGATCGACTAGCGGGGCCCTACGAGCAGTACTTC.

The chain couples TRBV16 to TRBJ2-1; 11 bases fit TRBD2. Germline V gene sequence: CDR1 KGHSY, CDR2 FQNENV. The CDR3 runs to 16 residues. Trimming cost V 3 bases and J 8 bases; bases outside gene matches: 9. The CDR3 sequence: CASSHPTSGRGYEQFF. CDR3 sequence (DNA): TGTGCCAGCAGCCACCCCACTAGCGGGAGAGGCTATGAGCAGTTCTTC.

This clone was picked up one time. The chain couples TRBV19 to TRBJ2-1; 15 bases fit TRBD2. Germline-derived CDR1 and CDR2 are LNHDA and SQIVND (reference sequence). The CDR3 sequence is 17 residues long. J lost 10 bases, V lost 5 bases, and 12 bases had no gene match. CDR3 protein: CASSPAGLAGGGYEQFF. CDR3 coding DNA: TGTGCCAGTAGTCCCGCGGGACTAGCGGGAGGAGGGTACGAGCAGTTCTTC.

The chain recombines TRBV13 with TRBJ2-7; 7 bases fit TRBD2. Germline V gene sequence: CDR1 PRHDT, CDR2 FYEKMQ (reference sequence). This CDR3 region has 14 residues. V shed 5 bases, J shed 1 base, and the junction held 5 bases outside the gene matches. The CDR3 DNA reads TGTGCCAGCAGCAGCTCCGGGAGGTCCTACGAGCAGTACTTC. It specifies CASSSSGRSYEQYF.

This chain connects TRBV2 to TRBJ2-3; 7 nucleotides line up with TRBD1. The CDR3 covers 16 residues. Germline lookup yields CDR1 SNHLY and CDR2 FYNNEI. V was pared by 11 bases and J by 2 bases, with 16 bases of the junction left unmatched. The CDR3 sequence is CAYTPGTATTTDTQYF. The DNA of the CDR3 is TGTGCCTATACCCCGGGGACAGCAACAACCACAGATACGCAGTATTTT.

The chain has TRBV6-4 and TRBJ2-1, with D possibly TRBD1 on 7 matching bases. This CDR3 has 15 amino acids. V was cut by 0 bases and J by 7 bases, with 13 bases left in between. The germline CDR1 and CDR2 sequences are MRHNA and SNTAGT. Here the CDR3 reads CASSDSTGEVNEQFF. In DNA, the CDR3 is TGTGCCAGCAGTGACTCCACAGGGGAGGTTAATGAGCAGTTCTTC.